One and the same sample provided the 19 T cell receptor beta chains below, sequenced in a study of OX40 agonist ivuxolimab in advanced cancers. Profiled with immunoSEQ multiplex PCR; TCRdb holds only in-frame clones, not every one. This table has approximately 99,000 clones, 86% appearing once. The sample consisted of CD4+ or CD8+ T cells sorted from blood, taken in a trial of the OX40 agonist ivuxolimab. The receptors were sampled from an adult with an advanced solid tumor such as melanoma, head and neck, liver or kidney cancer.

The V and J genes are TRBV30 and TRBJ1-1, with a possible D match to TRBD1 (6 bases). V shed 4 bases and J shed 4 bases, with 13 bases lying between them. This CDR3 region has 13 residues. Germline lookup yields CDR1 GTSNPN and CDR2 SVGIG (reference sequence). CDR3 in amino acids: CAWTIQGTTEAFF. The DNA for the CDR3 is TGTGCCTGGACCATACAGGGTACCACTGAAGCTTTCTTT.

The gene calls are TRBV27 and TRBJ1-1; no clear D gene. V lost 5 bases and J lost 5, with 12 bases in between. Germline loops: CDR1 MNHEY, CDR2 SMNVEV (reference sequence). The CDR3 is 13 amino acids. As DNA, the CDR3 is TGTGCCAGCAGTATTGGGATGGGGACTGAAGCTTTCTTT. As protein: CASSIGMGTEAFF.

The J gene is TRBJ1-2, the V gene TRBV6-4; D is ambiguous. The length of the CDR3 is 14 residues. CDR1 is MRHNA, CDR2 SNTAGT, per germline. The V end lost 5 bases, the J end lost 6 bases, and 16 bases lay between the germline ends. CDR3 DNA sequence: TGTGCCAGCAGTCCCCGTGCATCTGGAGATGGCTACACCTTC. Amino acids: CASSPRASGDGYTF.

The rearrangement uses TRBV7-9 and TRBJ2-1, with 12 bases fitting TRBD2. V was pared by 3 bases and J by 6 bases, with 3 bases of the junction left unmatched. The CDR3 extends over 15 amino acids. Germline V lookup: CDR1 SEHNR, CDR2 FQNEAQ (reference sequence). DNA for the CDR3: TGTGCCAGCAGCTTGACTAGCGGGGGACCCAATGAGCAGTTCTTC. Protein sequence: CASSLTSGGPNEQFF.

DNA of the CDR3: TGCGCCAGCAGCTTGGTCGGAAAAGCAATGAACACTGAAGCTTTCTTT. This sequence encodes CASSLVGKAMNTEAFF. The chain recombines TRBV5-1 with TRBJ1-1; no clear D gene. Trimming left V 0 bases short and J 0 bases short, with 12 bases between. The CDR3 spans 16 residues. Germline V gene lookup returns CDR1 SGHRS and CDR2 YFSETQ. The whole variable domain, remainder taken from reference TRBV5-1 and TRBJ1-1, is KAGVTQTPRYLIKTRGQQVTLSCSPISGHRSVSWYQQTPGQGLQFLFEYFSETQRNKGNFPGRFSGRQFSNSRSEMNVSTLELGDSALYLCASSLVGKAMNTEAFFGQGTRLTVV.

The genes are TRBV5-6 and TRBJ1-4; D call uncertain. Looked up from germline, CDR1 is SGHDT and CDR2 is YYEEEE. V lost 4 bases to trimming and J lost 1 base, with 11 bases between them. The CDR3 spans 15 residues. CDR3 sequence reads: CASSKRTGTNEKLFF. For the CDR3, the DNA is TGTGCCAGCAGCAAACGTACGGGAACTAATGAAAAACTGTTTTTT.

The rearrangement joins TRBV13 to TRBJ2-2; TRBD2 is a possible D gene (5 bases). Trimming cost V 5 bases and J 5 bases, with 15 bases left between them. Per germline, CDR1 PRHDT and CDR2 FYEKMQ (reference sequence). The CDR3 sequence is 15 residues long. The CDR3 is CASSAGLPRTGELFF. DNA of the CDR3: TGTGCCAGCAGCGCTGGACTCCCAAGGACCGGGGAGCTGTTTTTT.

The chain joins TRBV6-6 to TRBJ2-2; the D call may be TRBD1 or TRBD2 (7 bases each). CDR1 and CDR2 from the germline V gene are MNHNY and SVGAGI (reference sequence). V was trimmed by 0 bases and J by 6 bases, leaving 11 bases between them. This CDR3 has 15 amino acids. The CDR3 DNA reads as TGTGCCAGCAGTTACTCGACAGGGAGGGCCGGGGAGCTGTTTTTT. Protein: CASSYSTGRAGELFF.

The V call is TRBV6-6, the J call TRBJ2-5; D gene ambiguous. The CDR3 totals 15 residues. CDR1 is MNHNY and CDR2 is SVGAGI in the germline V gene (reference sequence). Trimming stripped 7 bases from V and 5 bases from J, with 20 bases between. CDR3 nucleotide sequence: TGTGCCAGCACGACTCCTCAGCGTTTTGGGGAGACCCAGTACTTC. This sequence encodes CASTTPQRFGETQYF.

The chain has TRBV18 and TRBJ2-1; 12 nucleotides agree with TRBD1. The CDR3 is 16 residues long. V was clipped by 4 bases and J by 8 bases; unmatched bases: 9. Per germline, CDR1 KGHSH and CDR2 LQKENI. In nucleotides, the CDR3 is TGTGCCAGCTCACGCGGAGGGACAGGGGGCAGCGATGAGCAGTTCTTC. Its translation is CASSRGGTGGSDEQFF. Based on the CDR3 plus reference TRBV18 and TRBJ2-1, the full variable domain is NAGVMQNPRHLVRRRGQEARLRCSPMKGHSHVYWYRQLPEEGLKFMVYLQKENIIDESGMPKERFSAEFPKEGPSILRIQQVVRGDSAAYFCASSRGGTGGSDEQFFGPGTRLTVL.

This chain links TRBV7-2 with TRBJ2-5, with D unresolved. The germline V gene encodes CDR1 SGHTA and CDR2 FQGNSA. V lost 3 bases and J 5 bases, leaving 4 bases between the germline ends. The CDR3 has 11 amino acids. The DNA for the CDR3 is TGTGCCAGCAGCTTCTCGGAGACCCAGTACTTC. Amino acids: CASSFSETQYF.

The V gene is TRBV4-1, the J gene TRBJ1-2; 9 bases are a match to TRBD1. J was trimmed by 4 bases and V by 1 base; bases with no gene match: 4. CDR3 length: 15 amino acids. CDR1 is MGHRA, CDR2 YSYEKL, per germline. In DNA, the CDR3 is TGCGCCAGCAGCCAAGGCGCGACAGGGGGCTATGGCTACACCTTC. Translation: CASSQGATGGYGYTF.

The chain couples TRBV28 to TRBJ2-3, with 7 positions matching TRBD2. This CDR3 contains 15 residues. The ends lost 4 bases at V and 2 bases at J; junction bases unmatched: 6. Per the germline V gene, CDR1 is MDHEN and CDR2 is SYDVKM. The CDR3 loop is CASSSRLAFTDTQYF. DNA for the CDR3: TGTGCCAGCAGTTCAAGACTAGCTTTCACAGATACGCAGTATTTT.

The table lists this clone with a few counts. The genes are TRBV7-2 and TRBJ2-1; D gene uncertain. CDR3 length: 13 residues. CDR1 is SGHTA and CDR2 is FQGNSA in the germline V gene. Trimming left V 3 bases short and J 10 bases short, with 13 bases between. The CDR3: CASSFGSIEEQFF. CDR3 nucleotides: TGTGCCAGCAGCTTCGGTTCCATCGAAGAGCAGTTCTTC.

V is TRBV14 and J is TRBJ1-2; no clear D. With 5 bases removed from V and 2 bases from J, the gap between germline ends came to 9 bases. This CDR3 is 13 amino acids long. The germline CDR1 and CDR2 sequences are SGHDN and FVKESK. CDR3 DNA: TGTGCCAGCAGCTCGGGCGTGAACTATGGCTACACCTTC. Amino acids: CASSSGVNYGYTF.

The genes are TRBV5-1 and TRBJ2-2, with TRBD2 matching 9 bases. Trimming cost V 0 bases and J 4 bases; bases outside gene matches: 4. The CDR3 has 16 residues. CDR1 SGHRS and CDR2 YFSETQ come from the germline V gene. CDR3 protein: CASSLASGVRTGELFF. The CDR3 DNA reads as TGCGCCAGCAGCTTGGCTAGCGGGGTCCGCACCGGGGAGCTGTTTTTT.

This rearrangement joins TRBV5-4 to TRBJ2-1, with TRBD2 identical over 12 bases. V lost 7 bases and J lost 12; bases outside the gene matches: 14. This CDR3 region has 15 residues. Germline CDR1 SGHNT, CDR2 YYREEE (reference sequence). The CDR3 coding sequence is TGTGCCAGCGACTTGGAGCCTAGCGGGAGGGGGGGGCAGTTCTTC. Translated: CASDLEPSGRGGQFF.

This chain uses TRBV19 with TRBJ2-1; 7 positions match TRBD1. The CDR3 contains 15 residues. Trimming at V came to 6 bases and at J to 7 bases, leaving 12 bases not matched to a gene. From germline, CDR1 is LNHDA and CDR2 SQIVND (reference sequence). In DNA, the CDR3 is TGTGCCAGTAGCCTTGGTGGACAGGTCACTAATGAGCAGTTCTTC. Amino acids: CASSLGGQVTNEQFF.

This clone was counted a few times. The V gene is TRBV11-3, the J gene TRBJ2-1, with a weak D call TRBD2 (6 bases). The CDR3 length is 16 residues. Germline CDR1 SGHNT, CDR2 YENEEA. The V end was cut by 5 bases, the J end by 8 bases, with 22 bases between. As DNA, the CDR3 is TGTGCCAGCAGCCCCCGACTAGTCGACGTCCAATATGAGCAGTTCTTC. Translated: CASSPRLVDVQYEQFF.